The source of this T cell receptor beta chain is a study of T-cell reconstitution after alpha-beta-depleted transplantation in children. Study-wide findings and caveats: Hyperexpanded clones declined; after one year, newly produced T cells mostly supplied diversity.

Molecular barcoding with unique molecular identifiers was used for the TCRbeta library. TCRdb called the PCR reads again in MiXCR, with one record for every CDR3 protein. This table has about a million distinct CDR3 sequences, less than 30% appearing once. In this sample, this clonotype turned up a few times. Its antigen is not known. This TCR was sampled from a boy younger than two who had a stem cell transplant for SCID, so the T cells may come from the graft donor. The sample in question was PBMCs, mostly from graft donor cells, obtained 360 days after TCRalphabeta/CD19-depleted stem cell transplant.

The CDR3 sequence is CASSHDTDEQYF. The CDR3 DNA reads TGTGCCAGCTCACACGACACCGATGAGCAGTACTTC. The genes are TRBV18 and TRBJ2-7, with D unresolved. The germline V and J ends were trimmed by 4 bases and 7 bases, with 11 bases remaining between them. The CDR3 runs to 12 residues. Looked up from germline, CDR1 is KGHSH and CDR2 is LQKENI.